This is a list of T cell receptor beta chains from one sample in a study of human T cells and chemical hapten exposure. TCRdb recomputed calls from the RACE reads with MiXCR, one row per CDR3 protein. This sample has about 54,000 distinct CDR3 sequences, with less than 10% found just once. The sequencing here drew on whole blood, taken in connection with sensitization to the hapten diphenylcyclopropenone (DPC). Source of these receptors: a woman aged 45-65 years with alopecia areata. Some clones in this sample may be carry-over from other donors' samples. Each CDR3 is given with its conserved first and last residue. Each record gives: J gene, clone size, V gene, D gene, CDR3 protein, CDR3 DNA. A D gene is named only where the DNA matches it firmly. Clone size is not always given. Where it is, it says once, few, many or a class for expanded clones.

TRBJ2-7 medium-sized TRBV28 - CASSETGTADYEQYF TGTGCCAGCAGTGAGACCGGGACGGCAGACTACGAGCAGTACTTC
TRBJ2-1 many TRBV6-5 TRBD2 CASSSFSGGANEQFF TGTGCCAGCAGTTCCTTTAGCGGGGGGGCGAATGAGCAGTTCTTC
TRBJ2-7 - TRBV28 TRBD2 CASSLSRRTSGKGEQYF TGTGCCAGCAGTTTATCTAGGCGGACTAGCGGGAAGGGGGAGCAGTACTTC
TRBJ1-4 many TRBV7-8 - CASSLGEEKLFF TGTGCCAGCAGCTTGGGGGAGGAAAAACTGTTTTTT
TRBJ1-2 few TRBV5-5 - CASSDQAGEVYGYTF TGTGCCAGCAGCGACCAGGCAGGGGAGGTCTATGGCTACACCTTC
TRBJ1-2 many TRBV2 - CASSEESFRGYTF TGTGCCAGCAGTGAGGAGTCTTTCCGAGGCTACACCTTC
TRBJ2-7 - TRBV12-3/TRBV12-4 - CASSYGLTYEQYF TGTGCCAGCAGTTACGGACTTACCTACGAGCAGTACTTC
TRBJ2-7 few TRBV10-1 - CASSPGRVGYEQYF TGCGCCAGCAGCCCCGGCAGGGTCGGGTACGAGCAGTACTTC
TRBJ1-5 few TRBV7-6 - CASSAVPRSEGNHPQHF TGTGCCAGCAGCGCAGTACCGAGGTCAGAGGGCAATCACCCCCAGCATTTT
TRBJ1-1 many TRBV13 TRBD1 CASRPPRQGVMKTEAFF TGTGCCAGCAGGCCTCCGCGACAGGGGGTGATGAAGACTGAAGCTTTCTTT
TRBJ2-3 many TRBV28 TRBD2 CASSSLAGGPNTQYF TGTGCCAGCAGTTCACTAGCGGGAGGGCCGAATACGCAGTATTTT
TRBJ1-2 many TRBV12-3/TRBV12-4 - CASSSNQGYGYTF TGTGCCAGCAGCTCCAATCAGGGGTATGGCTACACCTTC
TRBJ2-7 many TRBV12-3/TRBV12-4 - CASSFDFTYEQYF TGTGCCAGCAGTTTCGATTTTACCTACGAGCAGTACTTC
TRBJ1-2 many TRBV7-9 - CASSFPWRSNYGYTF TGTGCCAGCAGCTTCCCCTGGAGGAGTAACTATGGCTACACCTTC
TRBJ2-3 few TRBV7-9 - CASSWGAGTDTQYF TGTGCCAGCAGCTGGGGGGCGGGCACAGATACGCAGTATTTT
TRBJ2-7 few TRBV5-1 - CASSLGTERSYEQYF TGCGCCAGCAGCTTGGGGACAGAGAGAAGCTACGAGCAGTACTTC
TRBJ2-7 few TRBV5-6 TRBD2 CASSSRGGDRRFFSYEQYF TGTGCCAGCAGCTCCCGGGGGGGCGACAGGCGATTCTTCTCCTACGAGCAGTACTTC
TRBJ2-7 - TRBV14 - CASRRFRRGTDTFEQYF TGTGCCAGCAGGCGATTCCGTCGCGGGACGGACACCTTCGAGCAGTACTTC
TRBJ2-7 few TRBV25-1 - CASSESSGSYEQYF TGTGCCAGCAGTGAATCTTCAGGTTCCTACGAGCAGTACTTC
TRBJ2-3 few TRBV28 TRBD2 CASSHSPPGLAGSTDTQYF TGTGCCAGCAGCCACAGCCCACCGGGACTAGCGGGGAGCACAGATACGCAGTATTTT